This TCR beta chain emerged from a study of cytomegalovirus exposure and HLA in healthy donors. It was with 60 Vbeta and 13 Jbeta primers that the PCR ran. Using immunoSEQ multiplex PCR, the repertoire was profiled, and TCRdb retains in-frame clones only, with some absent. The sample carries 150,000 to 200,000 clones, approximately 85% recorded once. Study-level results: In a later analysis, TCR beta V- and J-gene trimming showed a link to a missense DCLRE1C variant. CMV serostatus was the sole immune exposure data available.

In the case of this clone: Its antigen is unidentified.

Germline values: CDR1 MNHEY, CDR2 SVGAGI. The CDR3 runs 14 residues. V lost 5 bases and J lost 7; bases outside the gene matches: 9. Although they were nominally healthy when sampled, donors likely had unrecorded immune exposures. J is TRBJ1-2 and V is TRBV6-5; 8 bases align to TRBD1. The receptor comes from a woman between 50 and 59 years old in good health and CMV-seronegative. Sequencing was performed on PBMCs. This CDR3 reads CASSHRGNGGGYTF. The CDR3 DNA reads as TGTGCCAGCAGTCACAGGGGGAATGGGGGTGGCTACACCTTC.